Following are 21 T cell receptor beta chains from one sample sequenced in a study of naive and memory T cell subsets. Study-wide findings and caveats: Possibly reflecting memory cells re-expressing CD45RA, a few larger clonotypes occurred in naive repertoires, especially CD8.

These receptors have no identified antigens. Both TRBC1 and TRBC2 were covered by a beta constant-region primer of two equimolar oligonucleotides. Nested alpha and beta constant-region primers with the SP2 primer drove four PCR rounds on ligated cDNA. One entry per CDR3 protein, called by TCRdb with MiXCR from the UMI-ligation and nested PCR reads. The profile covers roughly 83,000 distinct CDR3 sequences, with about 11% appearing a single time and about 0.14% taken by the ten largest. Sequencing used naive CD4+ T cells from blood. These TCRs come from a human donor in good health.

This clonotype showed up just a few times. This chain's CDR3 is CASSLGDPNEQFF. In DNA form, the CDR3 reads TGTGCCAGCAGCTTAGGCGACCCCAATGAGCAGTTCTTC. The V and J genes are TRBV7-9 and TRBJ2-1; unclear D gene. This CDR3 has 13 residues. V dropped 1 base and J dropped 6 bases, with 7 bases sitting between them. The V gene's germline CDR1 is SEHNR and CDR2 FQNEAQ (reference sequence). The full variable domain, in which reference TRBV7-9 and TRBJ2-1 provide the parts outside the CDR3, is DTGVSQNPRHKITKRGQNVTFRCDPISEHNRLYWYRQTLGQGPEFLTYFQNEAQLEKSRLLSDRFSAERPKGSFSTLEIQRTEQGDSAMYLCASSLGDPNEQFFGPGTRLTVL.

This clonotype was recorded a few times. J is TRBJ2-7 and V is TRBV7-9; 7 nucleotides line up with TRBD1. After removal of 2 bases from V and 5 bases from J, the junction contained 0 bases not matched to a gene. CDR1 is SEHNR, CDR2 FQNEAQ, per germline (reference sequence). This CDR3 is built from 12 residues. The CDR3 region is CASSLTGDEQYF. DNA of the CDR3: TGTGCCAGCAGCTTAACAGGGGACGAGCAGTACTTC.

At least ten counts were recorded for this clonotype. This chain links TRBV12-3 or TRBV12-4 with TRBJ2-7; no clear D gene. The CDR3 sequence is 15 residues long. V lost 1 base and J lost 2, with 12 bases in between. This chain's CDR3 is CASSLEDLPTYEQYF. The CDR3 DNA is TGTGCCAGCAGTTTAGAAGACCTGCCCACCTACGAGCAGTACTTC.

This clonotype was recorded at least ten times. V is TRBV20-1 and J is TRBJ2-5; 8 nucleotides match TRBD2. Germline CDR1 DFQATT, CDR2 SNEGSKA (reference sequence). The CDR3 loop spans 17 amino acids. V dropped 6 bases and J dropped 1; count of bases not matched to a gene: 16. CDR3 sequence (DNA): TGCAGTGCCACCCTTAGCGGGGAAAGGAGGATCCAAGAGACCCAGTACTTC. Translation gives CSATLSGERRIQETQYF.

This chain uses TRBV12-3 or TRBV12-4 with TRBJ2-5; no firm D call. The CDR3 is made up of 13 amino acids. The germline V and J ends were trimmed by 3 bases and 5 bases, with 10 bases remaining between them. In nucleotides, the CDR3 is TGTGCCAGCAGTTTCTACCGCACTGAGACCCAGTACTTC. Encoded protein: CASSFYRTETQYF.

This clonotype was seen many times. Mismatch with germline at one junction end may stem from a read error. The chain combines TRBV6-1 with TRBJ2-5; TRBD2 might be the D (5 bases). Germline V gene sequence: CDR1 MNHNS, CDR2 SASEGT. The CDR3 contains 14 residues. CDR3 region: CASRTGLPQGTQYF. The CDR3 bases are TGTGCCAGCAGGACGGGGTTGCCACAAGGGACCCAGTACTTC.

This clonotype was seen a few times. This chain joins TRBV27 and TRBJ2-7; the match to TRBD2 covers 11 bases. The CDR3 runs 15 residues. Germline V gene lookup returns CDR1 MNHEY and CDR2 SMNVEV (reference sequence). Trimming removed 5 bases from V and 3 bases from J; junction bases left unmatched: 6. In nucleotides, the CDR3 is TGTGCCAGCAGTCGGCCGGGGACTAGCGGCTACGAGCAGTACTTC. Its protein is CASSRPGTSGYEQYF.

This clonotype was seen ten or more times. The chain couples TRBV7-9 to TRBJ2-3, with 12 bases aligning to TRBD2. This CDR3 is 16 amino acids long. CDR1 and CDR2 (germline): SEHNR, FQNEAQ (reference sequence). Trimming took 4 bases from V and 5 from J; bases not matched to a gene: 7. CDR3 nucleotide sequence: TGTGCCAGCAGCTCCCCTAGCGGGGGGGCAGGAGATACGCAGTATTTT. It encodes CASSSPSGGAGDTQYF. Full variable domain (missing parts from reference TRBV7-9 and TRBJ2-3): DTGVSQNPRHKITKRGQNVTFRCDPISEHNRLYWYRQTLGQGPEFLTYFQNEAQLEKSRLLSDRFSAERPKGSFSTLEIQRTEQGDSAMYLCASSSPSGGAGDTQYFGPGTRLTVL.

This clonotype was counted a few times. This chain connects TRBV12-3 or TRBV12-4 to TRBJ1-5; TRBD1 is a possible D gene (5 bases). This CDR3 is built from 15 residues. V shed 4 bases and J shed 3 bases, with 13 bases lying between them. The CDR3 sequence: CASSWIGGYNQPQHF. The CDR3 DNA follows: TGTGCCAGCAGTTGGATTGGGGGTTACAATCAGCCCCAGCATTTT.

In this sample, this clonotype turned up many times. This chain uses TRBV7-3 with TRBJ2-6; D is undetermined. The CDR3 runs to 15 residues. V shed 1 base and J shed 0 bases, with 4 bases lying between them. Germline CDR1 SGHTA, CDR2 FQGTGA. CDR3 residues: CASSLRHSGANVLTF. The CDR3 DNA sequence: TGTGCCAGCAGCTTAAGACACTCTGGGGCCAACGTCCTGACTTTC.

This clonotype was seen a handful of times. CDR3 DNA sequence: TGCGCCAGCAGCTTTGAGACAGTCGGTGGCTACACCTTC. This sequence encodes CASSFETVGGYTF. The chain employs TRBV5-1 and TRBJ1-2; tentative D call: TRBD1 (5 bases). Germline CDR1 and CDR2: SGHRS and YFSETQ. The CDR3 covers 13 residues. V dropped 2 bases and J dropped 7 bases, with 12 bases sitting between them.

V gene TRBV5-1 combines with J gene TRBJ2-3; D unresolved. Trimming removed 0 bases from V and 0 bases from J, with 11 bases in between. The CDR3 sequence is 16 residues long. Looked up from germline, CDR1 is SGHRS and CDR2 is YFSETQ. In DNA, the CDR3 is TGCGCCAGCAGCTTGGTTGGACCCCATAGCACAGATACGCAGTATTTT. Its protein is CASSLVGPHSTDTQYF.

This clonotype was counted at least ten times. The V gene is TRBV5-1, the J gene TRBJ2-6, with D tentatively TRBD2 (5 bases). The V gene's germline CDR1 is SGHRS and CDR2 YFSETQ. CDR3 size: 15 residues. V lost 2 bases to trimming and J lost 2 bases, with 8 bases between them. DNA of the CDR3: TGCGCCAGCAGCTTACTAGTTGCTGGGGCCAACGTCCTGACTTTC. This sequence encodes CASSLLVAGANVLTF. Based on the CDR3 plus reference TRBV5-1 and TRBJ2-6, the full variable domain is KAGVTQTPRYLIKTRGQQVTLSCSPISGHRSVSWYQQTPGQGLQFLFEYFSETQRNKGNFPGRFSGRQFSNSRSEMNVSTLELGDSALYLCASSLLVAGANVLTFGAGSRLTVL.

This clonotype occurred a few times. V usage is TRBV10-1 and J usage is TRBJ2-1; 13 nucleotides agree with TRBD2. The CDR3 length is 16 residues. CDR1 and CDR2 (germline): WNHNN, SYGVQD (reference sequence). V shed 8 bases, J shed 8 bases, and the junction held 12 bases outside the gene matches. CDR3 sequence: CASSNPTSGGRYEQFF. CDR3 DNA: TGCGCCAGCTCCAACCCGACTAGCGGGGGGAGATATGAGCAGTTCTTC.

This clonotype was recorded many times. The rearrangement uses TRBV7-2 and TRBJ2-1; the D is unclear. The CDR3 has 13 amino acids. Trimming took off 3 bases at V and 4 bases at J, with 7 bases between the two ends. Germline CDR1 SGHTA, CDR2 FQGNSA. CDR3 nucleotides: TGTGCCAGCAGCTTTGGTGGGTACAATGAGCAGTTCTTC. This encodes CASSFGGYNEQFF.

This chain links TRBV3-1 with TRBJ2-2; 8 nucleotides align to TRBD2. The CDR3 spans 14 residues. With V trimmed by 4 bases and J by 5 bases, 3 bases remained unmatched. CDR1 LGHDT and CDR2 YNNKEL come from the germline V gene (reference sequence). This chain's CDR3 is CASSPRGATGELFF. The CDR3 nucleotides read TGTGCCAGCAGCCCGCGGGGGGCAACCGGGGAGCTGTTTTTT.

The table lists this clonotype with many counts. The V call is TRBV5-1, the J call TRBJ2-5, with a tentative D call TRBD2 (6 bases). The CDR3 spans 14 residues. The germline V gene encodes CDR1 SGHRS and CDR2 YFSETQ. Trimming left V 2 bases short and J 5 bases short, with 13 bases between. Here the CDR3 reads CASSLGGSGETQYF. CDR3 in DNA: TGCGCCAGCAGCTTAGGCGGAAGCGGGGAGACCCAGTACTTC.

This clonotype occurred many times. The chain recombines TRBV11-2 with TRBJ2-1; TRBD2 agrees at 10 bases. V shed 3 bases and J 1 base; nucleotides not matched to a gene: 3. Germline CDR1 SGHAT, CDR2 FQNNGV. The CDR3 contains 16 residues. The DNA for the CDR3 is TGTGCCAGCAGCTTCCAACTAGCGGGATCCTACAATGAGCAGTTCTTC. Its translation: CASSFQLAGSYNEQFF.

This clonotype was seen only a few times. The V call is TRBV7-2, the J call TRBJ2-7, with 9 bases lining up with TRBD2. V trimming: 6 bases; J trimming: 2 bases; junction bases outside the gene matches: 14. The CDR3 runs 17 residues. Germline V gene sequence: CDR1 SGHTA, CDR2 FQGNSA. CDR3 bases: TGTGCCAGCAGTCTTAGGATATCGGCTAGCGGGGCCTACGAGCAGTACTTC. Encoded protein: CASSLRISASGAYEQYF.

This clonotype has more than one count but fewer than ten. The gene calls are TRBV12-3 or TRBV12-4 and TRBJ2-3, with D perhaps matching TRBD1 (5 bases). The CDR3 is 15 amino acids. Trimming left V 5 bases short and J 0 bases short, with 12 bases between. The CDR3 here is CASSPQTASTDTQYF. In nucleotides, the CDR3 is TGTGCCAGCAGTCCCCAGACAGCTAGCACAGATACGCAGTATTTT.

The chain combines TRBV27 with TRBJ2-3; tentative D call: TRBD1 (6 bases). This CDR3 is built from 12 residues. The V end was cut by 5 bases, the J end by 10 bases, with 13 bases between. From germline, CDR1 is MNHEY and CDR2 SMNVEV (reference sequence). The CDR3 DNA reads as TGTGCCAGCAGTCCAAGACAGGAGGCGCAGTATTTT. This gives the protein CASSPRQEAQYF.